A selection of T cell receptor beta chains follows, all from one sample in a study of Graves' ophthalmopathy and Graves' hyperthyroidism. TCRdb itself ran the multiplex PCR reads through MiXCR, one entry per CDR3 protein. The sample lists 500,000 to 600,000 distinct CDR3 sequences; approximately 35% were seen once. Sequencing was carried out using peripheral blood or thyroid tissue (not recorded which). The receptors shown here come from an adult man with Graves' hyperthyroidism. CDR3s include the opening cysteine and the closing phenylalanine or tryptophan. The order of the fields is V gene, J gene, D gene, clone size, CDR3 protein, CDR3 DNA. The D gene is left open where the match is weak. Some rows have no size entry. The others give once, few or many, or a class for an expanded clone.

TRBV7-9	TRBJ2-7	-	many	CASSLAPDRYEQYF	TGTGCCAGCAGCTTAGCCCCCGACAGATACGAGCAGTACTTC
TRBV12-3/TRBV12-4	TRBJ1-6	-	-	CASRESHNNSPLHF	TGTGCCAGCAGGGAATCGCACAATAATTCACCCCTCCACTTT
TRBV29-1	TRBJ2-7	TRBD2	many	CSVDRLAGGSYEQYF	TGCAGCGTTGATCGGCTAGCGGGGGGATCCTACGAGCAGTACTTC
TRBV6-6	TRBJ2-7	TRBD1	-	CASRDGTGAAGYEQYF	TGTGCCAGCAGAGACGGGACAGGGGCTGCGGGATACGAGCAGTACTTC
TRBV2	TRBJ2-7	TRBD2	-	CASSEFVGLAGAYEQYF	TGTGCCAGCAGTGAATTCGTGGGCTTAGCGGGAGCCTACGAGCAGTACTTC
TRBV19	TRBJ1-1	-	-	CASSIVAGPRNAEAFF	TGTGCCAGTAGTATTGTGGCAGGGCCCCGAAACGCTGAAGCTTTCTTT
TRBV30	TRBJ1-5	TRBD1	-	CAWDRGRDQPQHF	TGTGCCTGGGACAGGGGCAGGGATCAGCCCCAGCATTTT
TRBV10-3	TRBJ1-5	-	many	CAIRDDETLQPQHF	TGTGCCATCAGAGATGACGAGACTCTTCAGCCCCAGCATTTT
TRBV10-1	TRBJ2-7	TRBD1	-	CANSRDRVSYEQYF	TGCGCCAACAGCCGGGACAGGGTCTCCTACGAGCAATACTTC
TRBV7-2	TRBJ2-7	TRBD2	many	CASSLATSVALEQYF	TGTGCCAGCAGCTTAGCCACTAGCGTAGCCCTCGAGCAGTACTTC
TRBV4-1	TRBJ1-1	-	once	CASSQGTHHTEASF	TGCGCCAGCAGCCAGGGGACACATCACACTGAAGCTTCCTTT
TRBV19	TRBJ1-3	-	few	CASSISQGNSGNTIYF	TGTGCCAGTAGTATTTCACAGGGCAATTCTGGAAACACCATATATTTT
TRBV7-9	TRBJ2-7	-	-	CASSLVPGGDEQYF	TGCGCCAGCAGCTTGGTACCCGGGGGCGATGAGCAGTACTTC
TRBV4-1	TRBJ2-3	-	few	CASSHGGADTQYF	TGCGCCAGCAGCCATGGTGGGGCAGATACGCAGTATTTT
TRBV12-3/TRBV12-4	TRBJ1-4	-	few	CASSRARPQTNEKLFF	TGTGCCAGCAGCAGGGCCAGGCCACAAACTAATGAAAAACTGTTTTTT
TRBV15	TRBJ1-4	-	-	CATSRDSREGEKLFF	TGTGCCACCAGCAGAGATTCCCGGGAGGGTGAAAAACTGTTTTTT
TRBV7-6	TRBJ1-6	-	many	CASSPRTASPLHF	TGTGCCAGCAGCCCCCGGACAGCCTCACCCCTCCACTTT
TRBV9	TRBJ2-5	TRBD2	-	CASSQDRSRGGYQETQYF	TGTGCCAGCAGCCAAGATAGGAGTCGGGGGGGCTACCAAGAGACCCAGTACTTC
TRBV5-1	TRBJ2-7	TRBD1	-	CASSYPGQGSSYEQYF	TGCGCCAGCAGCTATCCGGGACAGGGGTCCTCCTACGAGCAGTACTTC
TRBV20-1	TRBJ1-5	TRBD1	-	CSASHSGTGNGQPQHF	TGCAGTGCTTCCCACTCCGGGACAGGGAATGGTCAGCCCCAGCATTTT
TRBV19	TRBJ1-5	TRBD1	many	CASSRTGSFSNQPQHF	TGTGCCAGTAGTCGGACAGGGTCATTTAGCAATCAGCCCCAGCATTTT
TRBV2	TRBJ2-2	TRBD2	few	CASSVMGLTNTGELFF	TGTGCCAGCAGTGTTATGGGACTAACGAACACCGGGGAGCTGTTTTTT
TRBV19	TRBJ2-7	-	many	CASSMGLTHLPYEQYF	TGTGCCAGTAGTATGGGACTTACCCACCTCCCCTACGAGCAGTACTTC
TRBV7-8	TRBJ2-5	-	many	CASSLTGTYLRETQYF	TGTGCCAGCAGCTTAACCGGGACTTACCTTCGGGAGACCCAGTACTTC
TRBV20-1	TRBJ1-6	TRBD1	many	CSARDGRGSSYNSPLHF	TGCAGTGCTAGAGACGGCAGGGGGAGCTCCTATAATTCACCCCTCCACTTT
TRBV19	TRBJ2-7	-	-	CASSIRQRAYEQYF	TGTGCCAGTAGTATACGACAGCGAGCCTACGAGCAGTACTTC
TRBV24-1	TRBJ2-7	-	-	CASRLSTQGLYEQYF	TGTGCCAGCAGGTTATCGACCCAGGGGCTGTACGAGCAGTACTTC
TRBV19	TRBJ1-5	TRBD1	few	CASSQDRSYSNQPQHF	TGTGCCAGTAGCCAGGACAGGAGTTATAGCAATCAGCCCCAGCATTTT
TRBV29-1	TRBJ2-3	-	many	CSVDEGPDTQYF	TGCAGCGTTGATGAAGGGCCAGATACGCAGTATTTT
TRBV24-1	TRBJ2-2	-	-	CATSDLDRNTGELFF	TGTGCCACCAGTGATCTGGACAGGAACACCGGGGAGCTGTTTTTT
TRBV19	TRBJ2-2	-	many	CATRGRGELFF	TGTGCCACCAGGGGAAGGGGGGAGCTGTTTTTT
TRBV7-9	TRBJ1-1	-	few	CASSLFTGSTEAFF	TGTGCCAGCAGCCTATTTACAGGGAGCACTGAAGCTTTCTTT
TRBV29-1	TRBJ1-4	-	-	CSVAGQTKNCFF	-
TRBV7-9	TRBJ1-5	TRBD1	-	CASSFLTTGRDTHPQPQHF	TGTGCCAGCAGCTTCCTTACGACAGGGAGAGATACGCATCCTCAGCCCCAGCATTTT
TRBV6-6	TRBJ2-7	-	-	CASSYSIEVYEQYF	TGTGCCAGCAGTTACTCGATCGAGGTCTACGAGCAGTACTTC
TRBV4-2	TRBJ2-7	-	many	CASSQEWDYEQYF	TGTGCCAGCAGCCAAGAATGGGACTACGAGCAGTACTTC
TRBV12-3/TRBV12-4	TRBJ1-2	TRBD1	-	CASSSRVLSGTGPTANYGYTF	TGTGCCAGCAGTTCCAGGGTCTTATCCGGGACAGGACCCACAGCTAACTATGGCTACACCTTC
TRBV7-8	TRBJ1-1	-	few	CASSNPPENTEAFF	TGTGCCAGCAGTAACCCGCCAGAGAACACTGAAGCTTTCTTT
TRBV29-1	TRBJ2-5	-	-	CSLELVTTQETQYF	TGCAGCTTAGAACTAGTAACCACCCAAGAGACCCAGTACTTC
TRBV7-3	TRBJ2-3	-	-	CASSVVVSTDTQYF	TGTGCCAGCAGCGTAGTAGTTAGCACAGATACGCAGTATTTT
TRBV6-1	TRBJ1-1	-	-	CASSVIVDTEAFF	TGTGCCAGCAGTGTAATTGTGGACACTGAAGCTTTCTTT
TRBV2	TRBJ2-7	-	-	CASSQRDPKYEQYF	TGTGCCAGCAGCCAGAGGGACCCCAAGTACGAGCAGTACTTC
TRBV7-9	TRBJ2-3	TRBD1	-	CASSSGQGLDTQYF	TGTGCCAGCAGCTCGGGACAGGGTTTAGATACGCAGTATTTT
TRBV12-3/TRBV12-4	TRBJ1-5	-	-	CASTIGRSYEHF	TGTGCCAGCACTATAGGCAGGTCCTACGAGCATTTT
TRBV7-9	TRBJ2-7	TRBD2	-	CASSERGGGAPHEQYF	TGTGCCAGCAGTGAACGGGGCGGGGGGGCCCCCCACGAGCAGTACTTC
TRBV12-3/TRBV12-4	TRBJ1-3	-	-	CAILGGRREENTIYF	TGTGCCATCCTTGGGGGGCGAAGGGAGGAAAACACCATATATTTT
TRBV6-1	TRBJ1-1	-	few	CASLIRGDTEAFF	TGTGCCAGCCTAATTCGGGGGGATACTGAAGCTTTCTTT
TRBV6-5	TRBJ1-1	TRBD1	many	CASSYGGQIGTEAFF	TGTGCCAGCAGTTACGGGGGACAGATCGGCACTGAAGCTTTCTTT